The rows below give T cell receptor beta chains drawn from one sample of a study of neoadjuvant anti-PD-1 for oral cavity cancer. Assay used: immunoSEQ multiplex PCR; TCRdb lists only in-frame clones, some missing. The repertoire holds about 2,200 clones, with roughly three fifths as singletons. Source: tumor tissue, taken after nivolumab (anti-PD-1) treatment. The source of these receptors is a person aged 35-79 years with oral cavity squamous cell carcinoma. CDR3s include the opening cysteine and the closing phenylalanine or tryptophan. A D gene is named only where the DNA matches it firmly. The size entry is marked missing in some rows and otherwise reads once, few, many or a size class.

D gene: TRBD2
clone size: large
J gene: TRBJ2-5
V gene: TRBV30
CDR3 DNA: TGTGCCTGGAGTAGAGCGGGAGCGACCCAGTACTTC
CDR3 protein: CAWSRAGATQYF

D gene: TRBD2
clone size: once
J gene: TRBJ2-7
V gene: TRBV19
CDR3 DNA: TGTGCCAGTAGCGCTCCCACTAGCGGGAGGTCCTACGAGCAGTACTTC
CDR3 protein: CASSAPTSGRSYEQYF

D gene: -
clone size: -
J gene: TRBJ2-1
V gene: TRBV18
CDR3 DNA: TGTGCCAGCTCGGAGGGGGAACGGATCCGGAAGCAGTTCTTC
CDR3 protein: CASSEGERIRKQFF

D gene: TRBD1
clone size: -
J gene: TRBJ1-4
V gene: TRBV27
CDR3 DNA: TGTGCCAGCAGTTTATCGCCGGGACAGTCCTTAGGAAAACTGTTTTTT
CDR3 protein: CASSLSPGQSLGKLFF

D gene: -
clone size: few
J gene: TRBJ2-3
V gene: TRBV10-1
CDR3 DNA: TGCGCCAGCAGTTCAGGGAGCACAGATACGCAGTATTTT
CDR3 protein: CASSSGSTDTQYF

D gene: -
clone size: -
J gene: TRBJ2-1
V gene: TRBV11-2
CDR3 DNA: TGTGCCAGCAGCCCCCGAGGTAACTACAATGAGCAGTTCTTC
CDR3 protein: CASSPRGNYNEQFF

D gene: -
clone size: -
J gene: TRBJ2-1
V gene: TRBV7-9
CDR3 DNA: TGTGCCAGCAGCCCCCCTGGGCGTGGTGGCTACAATGAGCAGTTCTTC
CDR3 protein: CASSPPGRGGYNEQFF

D gene: -
clone size: few
J gene: TRBJ1-2
V gene: TRBV6-5
CDR3 DNA: TGTGCCAGCAGTCGGGACACCCGCTATGGCTACACCTTC
CDR3 protein: CASSRDTRYGYTF

D gene: TRBD1
clone size: -
J gene: TRBJ1-4
V gene: TRBV6-1
CDR3 DNA: TGTGCCAGCAGTGAAACCGGGACAGGCTACGAAAAACTGTTTTTT
CDR3 protein: CASSETGTGYEKLFF

D gene: -
clone size: -
J gene: TRBJ2-7
V gene: TRBV11-3
CDR3 DNA: TGTGCCAGCAGCTCCGACAGGAGGCCCAACGAGCAGTACTTC
CDR3 protein: CASSSDRRPNEQYF

D gene: TRBD1
clone size: -
J gene: TRBJ2-7
V gene: TRBV27
CDR3 DNA: TGTGCCAGCAGTTTGAGGGCCAGGGGGCAAGAGCAGTACTTC
CDR3 protein: CASSLRARGQEQYF

D gene: -
clone size: -
J gene: TRBJ1-3
V gene: TRBV5-1
CDR3 DNA: TGCGCCAGCAGCTTGGGGGGGCTGGCAGGAAACACCATATATTTT
CDR3 protein: CASSLGGLAGNTIYF

D gene: -
clone size: few
J gene: TRBJ1-2
V gene: TRBV7-2
CDR3 DNA: TGTGCCAGCAGCCCGGAGGTTGTGGGCTATGGCTACACCTTC
CDR3 protein: CASSPEVVGYGYTF

D gene: -
clone size: large
J gene: TRBJ2-7
V gene: TRBV6-6
CDR3 DNA: TGTGCCAGCAGTTACTCAGGGGAGAGGGGCGAGCAGTACTTC
CDR3 protein: CASSYSGERGEQYF

D gene: TRBD1
clone size: -
J gene: TRBJ2-1
V gene: TRBV29-1
CDR3 DNA: TGCAGCGGGGACAGGGGAAACAATGAGCAGTTCTTC
CDR3 protein: CSGDRGNNEQFF

D gene: TRBD1
clone size: -
J gene: TRBJ1-1
V gene: TRBV11-2
CDR3 DNA: TGTGCCAGCAGCTCCGACCGGGACAGGGGGCCCCGGGGAGCTTTCTTT
CDR3 protein: CASSSDRDRGPRGAFF

D gene: -
clone size: -
J gene: TRBJ2-6
V gene: TRBV7-3
CDR3 DNA: TGTGCCAGCAGCTTAAACCTGTGGGACTCTGGGGCCAACGTCCTGACTTTC
CDR3 protein: CASSLNLWDSGANVLTF

D gene: -
clone size: once
J gene: TRBJ2-3
V gene: TRBV9
CDR3 DNA: TGTGCCAGCAGCGATGGGGAGTTCACAGATACGCAGTATTTT
CDR3 protein: CASSDGEFTDTQYF

D gene: -
clone size: once
J gene: TRBJ2-3
V gene: TRBV11-2
CDR3 DNA: TGTGCCAGCAGCTTAGGATCCTTCCAAGATACGCAGTATTTT
CDR3 protein: CASSLGSFQDTQYF

D gene: TRBD2
clone size: -
J gene: TRBJ2-1
V gene: TRBV19
CDR3 DNA: TGTGCCAGTAGTCTTGGGACTAGCTATGCGGGCAATGAGCAGTTCTTC
CDR3 protein: CASSLGTSYAGNEQFF

D gene: TRBD1
clone size: -
J gene: TRBJ2-5
V gene: TRBV5-1
CDR3 DNA: TGCGCCAGCAGCTTGGTACAGGGGGGCCAAGAGACCCAGTACTTC
CDR3 protein: CASSLVQGGQETQYF

D gene: -
clone size: -
J gene: TRBJ1-2
V gene: TRBV19
CDR3 DNA: TGTTCACATGGGGGTCGGAGGGTACAGTTAGCTAACTATGGCTACACCTTC
CDR3 protein: CSHGGRRVQLANYGYTF

D gene: -
clone size: -
J gene: TRBJ2-5
V gene: TRBV28
CDR3 DNA: TGTGCCAGCAGGAAGTCCGGGACTCGGGCAGCAGAGACCCAGTACTTC
CDR3 protein: CASRKSGTRAAETQYF

D gene: -
clone size: -
J gene: TRBJ2-7
V gene: TRBV7-9
CDR3 DNA: TGTGCCAGCAGCCGTAGGGACGAGTCCTACGAGCAGTACTTC
CDR3 protein: CASSRRDESYEQYF

D gene: TRBD1
clone size: -
J gene: TRBJ2-1
V gene: TRBV27
CDR3 DNA: TGTGCCAGCAGTTTATCCCCGAGGACAGGGCGACCTGTAGGCCGATACAATGAGCAGTTCTTC
CDR3 protein: CASSLSPRTGRPVGRYNEQFF

D gene: TRBD1
clone size: -
J gene: TRBJ1-2
V gene: TRBV7-8
CDR3 DNA: TGTGCCAGCAGCTTCTACACAGGGGGCTTAGGTGGCTACACCTTC
CDR3 protein: CASSFYTGGLGGYTF

D gene: -
clone size: -
J gene: TRBJ2-7
V gene: TRBV30
CDR3 DNA: TGTGCCTGGGCCCGAGGTCTCGACTACGAGCAGTACTTC
CDR3 protein: CAWARGLDYEQYF

D gene: TRBD1
clone size: -
J gene: TRBJ1-2
V gene: TRBV2
CDR3 DNA: TGTGCCAGCAGAGCCGGGACAGGACTACGGGGGACCTTC
CDR3 protein: CASRAGTGLRGTF

D gene: -
clone size: -
J gene: TRBJ2-1
V gene: TRBV7-3
CDR3 DNA: TGTGCCAGCAGCTTTTTGGACAACCTCAATGAGCAGTTCTTC
CDR3 protein: CASSFLDNLNEQFF

D gene: -
clone size: few
J gene: TRBJ2-2
V gene: TRBV5-1
CDR3 DNA: TGCGCCAGCAGCCCAGGGGGGCCTACCGGGGAGCTGTTTTTT
CDR3 protein: CASSPGGPTGELFF

D gene: -
clone size: -
J gene: TRBJ2-3
V gene: TRBV23-1
CDR3 DNA: TGCGCCAGCAGTCAATCGCCGGGCGATACGCAGTATTTT
CDR3 protein: CASSQSPGDTQYF

D gene: -
clone size: -
J gene: TRBJ1-2
V gene: TRBV30
CDR3 DNA: TGTGCCTGGACTTTCGGGACGGAGTATGGCTACACCTTC
CDR3 protein: CAWTFGTEYGYTF

D gene: TRBD1
clone size: -
J gene: TRBJ1-1
V gene: TRBV5-6
CDR3 DNA: TGTGCCAGCAGCCCTTTACAGGGGGCGGGCACTGAAGCTTTCTTT
CDR3 protein: CASSPLQGAGTEAFF

D gene: TRBD1
clone size: -
J gene: TRBJ2-1
V gene: TRBV7-9
CDR3 DNA: TGTGCCAGCAGCTTAGGGGACAGGGGCAATGAGCAGTTCTTC
CDR3 protein: CASSLGDRGNEQFF